A selection of T cell receptor beta chains follows, all from one sample in a study of blood T cell repertoires in COVID-19. TCRdb's copy holds only in-frame clones and misses some; the assay was immunoSEQ multiplex PCR. The sample includes about 170,000 clones, about 85% seen only once; the top ten take roughly 3%. Sequencing was performed on peripheral blood. The receptors shown here come from a human donor with acute or convalescent COVID-19. The donor label of this sample is uncertain. Each CDR3 is given with its conserved first and last residue. Fields, in order: J gene, V gene, clone size, D gene, CDR3 length, CDR3 DNA, CDR3 protein. D genes are given only for firm matches. Expanded clones are given a class, and other clones once, few, many or no size at all.

J gene: TRBJ1-6; V gene: TRBV19; clone size: -; D gene: TRBD1; CDR3 length: 17; CDR3 DNA: TGTGCCAGTAGTAAGAGATCAGGGGGCTCCTATAATTCACCCCTCCACTTT; CDR3 protein: CASSKRSGGSYNSPLHF
J gene: TRBJ1-6; V gene: TRBV5-4; clone size: -; D gene: -; CDR3 length: 15; CDR3 DNA: TGTGCCAGCAGCTCTCGAACAGGGCCCGGCTCACCCCTCCACTTT; CDR3 protein: CASSSRTGPGSPLHF
J gene: TRBJ2-1; V gene: TRBV18; clone size: once; D gene: TRBD2; CDR3 length: 17; CDR3 DNA: TGTGCCAGCTCACCACCTAGCGGGGTGAGCTCCTACAATGAGCAGTTCTTC; CDR3 protein: CASSPPSGVSSYNEQFF
J gene: TRBJ1-2; V gene: TRBV2; clone size: -; D gene: -; CDR3 length: 13; CDR3 DNA: TGTGCCAGCCGACAGACGCCTAACTATGGCTACACCTTC; CDR3 protein: CASRQTPNYGYTF
J gene: TRBJ2-2; V gene: TRBV3-1/TRBV3-2; clone size: few; D gene: TRBD2; CDR3 length: 18; CDR3 DNA: TGTGCCAGCAGCCAAACTCCCGCGGGGGGCGCGAACACCGGGGAGCTGTTTTTT; CDR3 protein: CASSQTPAGGANTGELFF
J gene: TRBJ2-5; V gene: TRBV7-8; clone size: few; D gene: -; CDR3 length: 13; CDR3 DNA: TGTGCCAGCAGCTTGGCCAGCCAAGAGACCCAGTACTTC; CDR3 protein: CASSLASQETQYF
J gene: TRBJ2-3; V gene: TRBV18; clone size: once; D gene: -; CDR3 length: 15; CDR3 DNA: TGTGCCAGCTCACCTGAATACTCCAGCACAGATACGCAGTATTTT; CDR3 protein: CASSPEYSSTDTQYF
J gene: TRBJ1-5; V gene: TRBV18; clone size: -; D gene: -; CDR3 length: 16; CDR3 DNA: TGTGCCAGCTCACCTATCGGGCAGGGAAGCAATCAGCCCCAGCATTTT; CDR3 protein: CASSPIGQGSNQPQHF
J gene: TRBJ1-1; V gene: TRBV28; clone size: -; D gene: TRBD1; CDR3 length: 15; CDR3 DNA: TGTGCCAGCAGTGCCCCCGGGACAGGGCAACCTGAAGCTTTCTTT; CDR3 protein: CASSAPGTGQPEAFF
J gene: TRBJ2-3; V gene: TRBV11-2; clone size: few; D gene: -; CDR3 length: 15; CDR3 DNA: TGTGCCAGCAGCACCACGGGACTCCGCACAGATACGCAGTATTTT; CDR3 protein: CASSTTGLRTDTQYF
J gene: TRBJ1-4; V gene: TRBV3-1/TRBV3-2; clone size: -; D gene: TRBD1; CDR3 length: 13; CDR3 DNA: TGTGCCAGCGGAGACAGGGGCAATGAAAAACTGTTTTTT; CDR3 protein: CASGDRGNEKLFF
J gene: TRBJ2-5; V gene: TRBV6-1; clone size: -; D gene: TRBD2; CDR3 length: 17; CDR3 DNA: TGTGCCAGCAGTGAAGTTACAGCGGGGGCCATCCAAGAGACCCAGTACTTC; CDR3 protein: CASSEVTAGAIQETQYF
J gene: TRBJ1-6; V gene: TRBV3-1/TRBV3-2; clone size: -; D gene: -; CDR3 length: 18; CDR3 DNA: TGTGCCAGCAGTCAGAGTTTTAGGAGCCAAACATATAATTCACCCCTCCACTTT; CDR3 protein: CASSQSFRSQTYNSPLHF
J gene: TRBJ2-3; V gene: TRBV27; clone size: -; D gene: -; CDR3 length: 16; CDR3 DNA: TGTGCCAGCAGTTACACAGGGCGTCCTAGCACAGATACGCAGTATTTT; CDR3 protein: CASSYTGRPSTDTQYF
J gene: TRBJ2-5; V gene: TRBV19; clone size: -; D gene: TRBD2; CDR3 length: 14; CDR3 DNA: TGTGCCAGTAGTATTCTTAGCGGGGCTGAGACCCAGTACTTC; CDR3 protein: CASSILSGAETQYF
J gene: TRBJ2-5; V gene: TRBV27; clone size: -; D gene: -; CDR3 length: 13; CDR3 DNA: TGTGCCAGCGGAATCCTGGGGCACCAGACCCAGTACTTC; CDR3 protein: CASGILGHQTQYF
J gene: TRBJ2-6; V gene: TRBV20-1; clone size: once; D gene: -; CDR3 length: 17; CDR3 DNA: TGCAGTGCTAGTATCAGGGCTTTCTCTTCTGGGGCCAACGTCCTGACTTTC; CDR3 protein: CSASIRAFSSGANVLTF
J gene: TRBJ2-2; V gene: TRBV18; clone size: -; D gene: -; CDR3 length: 16; CDR3 DNA: TGTGCCAGCTCACCTGGGCTAGCCCCCAACACCGGGGAGCTGTTTTTT; CDR3 protein: CASSPGLAPNTGELFF
J gene: TRBJ2-3; V gene: TRBV5-1; clone size: -; D gene: TRBD1; CDR3 length: 16; CDR3 DNA: TGCGCCAGCAGCCCACTAAGACAGGGGGTCACAGATACGCAGTATTTT; CDR3 protein: CASSPLRQGVTDTQYF
J gene: TRBJ2-5; V gene: TRBV25-1; clone size: -; D gene: -; CDR3 length: 12; CDR3 DNA: TGTGCCAGCAGTGCCTCGGGAGAGACCCAGTACTTC; CDR3 protein: CASSASGETQYF
J gene: TRBJ1-6; V gene: TRBV20-1; clone size: -; D gene: -; CDR3 length: 13; CDR3 DNA: TGCAGTGCTAGTTATGGGGGGAATTCACCCCTCCACTTT; CDR3 protein: CSASYGGNSPLHF
J gene: TRBJ2-7; V gene: TRBV7-8; clone size: few; D gene: -; CDR3 length: 14; CDR3 DNA: TGTGCCAGCAGCTTAGCGGGGGCCGCCTACGAGCAGTACTTC; CDR3 protein: CASSLAGAAYEQYF
J gene: TRBJ1-5; V gene: TRBV4-1; clone size: -; D gene: -; CDR3 length: 15; CDR3 DNA: TGCGCCAGCAGCCGACATGCCGATAACAATCAGCCCCAGCATTTT; CDR3 protein: CASSRHADNNQPQHF
J gene: TRBJ1-1; V gene: TRBV10-3; clone size: -; D gene: -; CDR3 length: 12; CDR3 DNA: TGTGCCATCAGTGAGGGCAGCGCTGAAGCTTTCTTT; CDR3 protein: CAISEGSAEAFF
J gene: TRBJ2-1; V gene: TRBV7-9; clone size: few; D gene: -; CDR3 length: 16; CDR3 DNA: TGTGCCAGCAGCTTGTATTCGACTACCCCATACAATGAGCAGTTCTTC; CDR3 protein: CASSLYSTTPYNEQFF
J gene: TRBJ1-4; V gene: TRBV5-1; clone size: -; D gene: TRBD1; CDR3 length: 17; CDR3 DNA: TGCGCCAGCAGCTTGGGCGACAGGGGTATGGAAGAGGAAAAACTGTTTTTT; CDR3 protein: CASSLGDRGMEEEKLFF
J gene: TRBJ2-1; V gene: TRBV4-2; clone size: -; D gene: -; CDR3 length: 15; CDR3 DNA: TGTGCCAGCAGCCCTGACCAAGGGGCCTACAATGAGCAGTTCTTC; CDR3 protein: CASSPDQGAYNEQFF
J gene: TRBJ1-2; V gene: TRBV12-3/TRBV12-4; clone size: once; D gene: -; CDR3 length: 13; CDR3 DNA: TGTGCCAGCAGTTTAGGGACAAACTATGGCTACACCTTC; CDR3 protein: CASSLGTNYGYTF
J gene: TRBJ2-1; V gene: TRBV7-7; clone size: -; D gene: TRBD2; CDR3 length: 15; CDR3 DNA: TGTGCCAGCAGCTTAGTAGCGGGGGGGCCTAATGAGCAGTTCTTC; CDR3 protein: CASSLVAGGPNEQFF
J gene: TRBJ1-1; V gene: TRBV7-6; clone size: -; D gene: TRBD1; CDR3 length: 20; CDR3 DNA: TGTGCCAGCAGCTTAGACCGACGTAAAAGGGACAGGGGGATGAACACTGAAGCTTTCTTT; CDR3 protein: CASSLDRRKRDRGMNTEAFF
J gene: TRBJ1-2; V gene: TRBV5-1; clone size: -; D gene: -; CDR3 length: 15; CDR3 DNA: TGCGCCAGCAGCTTGACATCCGGGACACCGTATGGCTACACCTTC; CDR3 protein: CASSLTSGTPYGYTF
J gene: TRBJ2-5; V gene: TRBV24-1; clone size: -; D gene: -; CDR3 length: 12; CDR3 DNA: TGTGCCACCAGTGATTTCGGGGAGACCCAGTACTTC; CDR3 protein: CATSDFGETQYF
J gene: TRBJ1-4; V gene: TRBV5-4; clone size: -; D gene: -; CDR3 length: 15; CDR3 DNA: TGTGCCAGCAGCTTCGGCGGGCCAACTAATGAAAAACTGTTTTTT; CDR3 protein: CASSFGGPTNEKLFF
J gene: TRBJ2-5; V gene: TRBV2; clone size: -; D gene: TRBD2; CDR3 length: 14; CDR3 DNA: TGTGCCAGCACCCGGACTAGCGTCCGAGAGACCCAGTACTTC; CDR3 protein: CASTRTSVRETQYF
J gene: TRBJ1-5; V gene: TRBV7-2; clone size: -; D gene: -; CDR3 length: 13; CDR3 DNA: TGTGCCAGCAGCTTAGACTCGGTTCAGCCCCAGCATTTT; CDR3 protein: CASSLDSVQPQHF
J gene: TRBJ1-1; V gene: TRBV12-3/TRBV12-4; clone size: -; D gene: -; CDR3 length: 13; CDR3 DNA: TGTGCCAGCAGTTTTCACGGGAACACTGAAGCTTTCTTT; CDR3 protein: CASSFHGNTEAFF
J gene: TRBJ1-2; V gene: TRBV18; clone size: -; D gene: -; CDR3 length: 15; CDR3 DNA: TGTGCCAGCTCACCGACAGAGTATAGTATCTATGGCTACACCTTC; CDR3 protein: CASSPTEYSIYGYTF
J gene: TRBJ2-7; V gene: TRBV5-3; clone size: -; D gene: TRBD1; CDR3 length: 15; CDR3 DNA: TGTGCCAGAAGCTTGGCGACAGGGTCATCCTACGAGCAGTACTTC; CDR3 protein: CARSLATGSSYEQYF
J gene: TRBJ1-5; V gene: TRBV5-6; clone size: -; D gene: -; CDR3 length: 14; CDR3 DNA: TGTGCCAGCAGCTCAGGGCTGAGCAATCAGCCCCAGCATTTT; CDR3 protein: CASSSGLSNQPQHF
J gene: TRBJ1-2; V gene: TRBV7-9; clone size: -; D gene: -; CDR3 length: 14; CDR3 DNA: TGTGCCAGCAGCTTAGCGGCCGGGAACTATGGCTACACCTTC; CDR3 protein: CASSLAAGNYGYTF
J gene: TRBJ2-1; V gene: TRBV5-6; clone size: -; D gene: -; CDR3 length: 13; CDR3 DNA: TGTGCCAGCAGCCCCGAGAGGCGCGATGAGCAGTTCTTC; CDR3 protein: CASSPERRDEQFF
J gene: TRBJ1-5; V gene: TRBV19; clone size: -; D gene: TRBD1; CDR3 length: 15; CDR3 DNA: TGTGCCAGTACCACACAGGGGGCCGCGAATCAGCCCCAGCATTTT; CDR3 protein: CASTTQGAANQPQHF